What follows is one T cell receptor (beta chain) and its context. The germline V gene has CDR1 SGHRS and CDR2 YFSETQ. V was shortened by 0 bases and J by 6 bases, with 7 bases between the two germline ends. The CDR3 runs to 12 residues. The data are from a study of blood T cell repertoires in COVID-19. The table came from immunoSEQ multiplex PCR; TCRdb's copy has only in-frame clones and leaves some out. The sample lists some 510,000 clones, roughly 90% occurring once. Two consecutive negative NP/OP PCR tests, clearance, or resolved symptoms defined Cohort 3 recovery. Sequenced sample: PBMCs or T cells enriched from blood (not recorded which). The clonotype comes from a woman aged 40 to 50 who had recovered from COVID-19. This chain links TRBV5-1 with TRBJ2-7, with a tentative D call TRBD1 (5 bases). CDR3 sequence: CASSLVRGEQYF. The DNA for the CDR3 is TGCGCCAGCAGCTTGGTAAGGGGCGAGCAGTACTTC.